These T cell receptor beta chains were read from a single sample in a study of T-cell memory formation after mild COVID-19. TCRdb reprocessed the 5' RACE reads with MiXCR, giving one entry per CDR3 protein. Of around 130,000 distinct CDR3 sequences listed, approximately 15% are singletons. The sequenced sample was PBMCs or a T cell subset sorted from them (not recorded which). The receptors were gathered from a man aged 18 to 35 who had mild COVID-19 (a few samples of this study predate the infection). Cell type and time point are not known. Each CDR3 is given with its conserved first and last residue. D genes are given only for firm matches. Only some rows state a clone size, as once, few, many or a class for expanded clones.

size	V	J	D	CDR3	DNA
NA	TRBV7-2	TRBJ2-1	TRBD1	CASSSTRDRDINEQFF	TGTGCCAGCAGCTCAACCCGGGACAGGGATATCAATGAGCAGTTCTTC
NA	TRBV29-1	TRBJ1-2	NA	CSVRGAWGYTF	TGCAGCGTGCGGGGGGCGTGGGGCTACACCTTC
many	TRBV5-1	TRBJ2-1	NA	CASSFDQSSYNEQFF	TGCGCCAGCAGCTTCGATCAGTCTTCCTACAATGAGCAGTTCTTC
NA	TRBV11-2	TRBJ2-1	NA	CASSLVQGGGEQFF	TGTGCCAGCAGCTTAGTTCAGGGTGGCGGAGAGCAGTTCTTC
few	TRBV2	TRBJ2-1	NA	CASKRLAEVQFF	TGTGCCAGCAAGAGGCTAGCCGAAGTGCAGTTCTTC
NA	TRBV28	TRBJ1-1	NA	CASGYPPLYEAFF	TGTGCCAGCGGGTACCCCCCTCTATATGAAGCTTTCTTT
few	TRBV7-3	TRBJ1-1	NA	CASSSGRGEAFF	TGTGCCAGCAGCTCCGGGAGGGGCGAAGCTTTCTTT
few	TRBV5-1	TRBJ2-5	NA	CASSLESRNQETQYF	TGCGCCAGCAGCTTGGAGTCAAGGAACCAAGAGACCCAGTACTTC
NA	TRBV20-1	TRBJ1-1	NA	CSARDYGFTEAFF	TGCAGTGCTAGAGATTACGGCTTCACTGAAGCTTTCTTT
few	TRBV4-3	TRBJ1-2	TRBD1	CASSQDHLRDRGLYGYTF	TGCGCCAGCAGCCAAGATCACCTCCGGGACAGGGGGCTCTATGGCTACACCTTC
NA	TRBV28	TRBJ2-6	NA	CASSLFAAGANVLTF	TGTGCCAGCAGTTTATTCGCGGCTGGGGCCAACGTCCTGACTTTC
few	TRBV6-6	TRBJ1-6	NA	CASSSRRGGWNSPLHF	TGTGCCAGCAGTTCCCGGCGGGGAGGGTGGAATTCACCCCTCCACTTT
many	TRBV5-1	TRBJ2-5	TRBD1	CASSFSTGARETQYF	TGCGCCAGCAGCTTTTCAACAGGGGCTAGAGAGACCCAGTACTTC
few	TRBV4-3	TRBJ1-5	NA	CASSQDPPIQDNQPQHF	TGCGCCAGCAGCCAAGACCCCCCGATACAGGACAATCAGCCCCAGCATTTT
few	TRBV4-2	TRBJ2-5	NA	CASSQDLDFQETQYF	TGTGCCAGCAGCCAAGATCTGGACTTTCAAGAGACCCAGTACTTC
few	TRBV11-2	TRBJ1-4	NA	CASSQARDEKLFF	TGTGCCAGCAGCCAAGCGAGGGATGAAAAACTGTTTTTT
few	TRBV12-3/TRBV12-4	TRBJ2-3	TRBD2	CASRILAGGTDTQYF	TGTGCCAGCAGAATCCTAGCGGGGGGGACAGATACGCAGTATTTT
few	TRBV5-1	TRBJ2-7	TRBD2	CASSHQRGEGEQYF	TGCGCCAGCAGCCACCAGCGGGGAGAAGGCGAGCAGTACTTC
many	TRBV20-1	TRBJ2-3	TRBD2	CSAWSGGSLTDTQYF	TGCAGTGCTTGGAGCGGGGGGAGCTTAACAGATACGCAGTATTTT
few	TRBV12-3/TRBV12-4	TRBJ1-1	NA	CASRSTLHTEAFF	TGTGCCAGCAGATCAACACTCCACACTGAAGCTTTCTTT
many	TRBV6-5	TRBJ2-5	NA	CASSYYPRGETQYF	TGTGCCAGCAGTTACTACCCGCGCGGGGAGACCCAGTACTTC
NA	TRBV5-6	TRBJ2-2	NA	CASSLGPPSNTGELFF	TGTGCCAGCAGCTTGGGTCCCCCCAGCAACACCGGGGAGCTGTTTTTT
NA	TRBV3-1	TRBJ2-1	NA	CATLEWRSNEQFF	TGTGCCACCCTTGAGTGGCGTTCCAATGAGCAGTTCTTC
NA	TRBV4-3	TRBJ2-5	NA	CASSQAFFGGQETQYF	TGCGCCAGCAGCCAAGCATTCTTTGGGGGCCAAGAGACCCAGTACTTC
many	TRBV7-2	TRBJ2-7	NA	CASSLPTYEQYF	TGTGCCAGCAGCCTTCCCACCTACGAGCAGTACTTC
NA	TRBV7-9	TRBJ2-3	NA	CASSLRGRWDTQYF	TGTGCCAGCAGCCTAAGGGGCCGGTGGGATACGCAGTATTTT
NA	TRBV20-1	TRBJ2-7	TRBD2	CSASLGLAGGSYEQYF	TGCAGTGCTAGTCTGGGGTTGGCGGGGGGCTCCTACGAGCAGTACTTC